This T cell receptor beta chain came from a study of memory CD8 T cells in hepatitis C reinfection. Study information: A positive HCV RNA test after two negatives ≥60 days apart defined reinfection. Samples late or after reinfection came 12 to 24 weeks post-detection.

The study, taken as a whole, reports: Conclusions on public clonotypes and secondary clearance were not definitive with about 5 donors.

Germline CDR1 reads MNHEY; CDR2 reads SMNVEV (reference sequence). V lost 6 bases and J 1 base, leaving 12 bases between the germline ends. There are 14 residues in the CDR3. In this sample, this clone turned up once. Its specificity is not known. Sequencing used immunoSEQ multiplex PCR; TCRdb keeps in-frame clones, though not all of them. The sample holds approximately 49,000 clones, nearly 90% seen once. Specified time point: late/post reinfection, 12 to 24 weeks after detection. No in vitro expansion preceded TCR sequencing of the sorted cells. At all three reinfection time points, viable CD3+ CD8+ CD45RO- cells from a couple of donors served as controls.

This receptor was identified in a man aged 18 to 30 with hepatitis C virus infection. V is TRBV27 and J is TRBJ2-5, with a weak D call TRBD2 (5 bases). The sequenced sample was naive CD8+ T cells sorted from blood. The CDR3 region is CASSFKDSQETQYF. The CDR3 DNA reads TGTGCCAGCAGCTTCAAGGACTCCCAAGAGACCCAGTACTTC.